This entry lists 9 T cell receptor beta chains sequenced from one sample in a study of beta chain features in type 1 diabetes (dated by TCRdb to the late 2010s). Library method: the immunoSEQ multiplex PCR assay. The entire amount of isolated RNA was reverse transcribed using the High Capacity cDNA Reverse Transcription Kit, so the sequenced TCRB transcripts were expressed ones. The table comes from immuneACCESS by way of TCRdb, which keeps in-frame sequences with V and J called. Part of the clones is missing from these tables; in studies checked, under half for an unresolved V gene and the rest for unknown reasons. A total of some 290,000 clones appear in this sample, around 15% of them only once. Approximately 0.015% of the sample is held by the ten biggest clonotypes. Broad study findings and their caveats: Type 1 diabetes patients showed a moderate but significant shortening of TCRB CDR3 length in all four CD4+ subsets.

For these TCRs, the target antigens are not known. Specimen: naive CD4+ T cells from blood. The cell subset or site label on this specimen signifies: true naive CD4+ T cells. These receptors originate from a young man with type 1 diabetes.

This clone was seen a handful of times. The gene calls are TRBV4-2 and TRBJ2-7, with D maybe TRBD2 (5 bases). V was shortened by 4 bases and J by 4 bases, with 17 bases between the two germline ends. The CDR3 extends over 15 amino acids. Germline V gives CDR1 LGHNA, CDR2 YNFKEQ. The CDR3 nucleotides read TGTGCCAGCAGCCCCCTGATGGGAGATGAGTACGAGCAGTACTTC. It is translated as CASSPLMGDEYEQYF.

The V call is TRBV25-1, the J call TRBJ1-4, with D possibly TRBD1 on 5 matching bases. V gave up 8 bases and J gave up 5 bases, with 12 bases separating them. The V gene's germline CDR1 is MGHDK and CDR2 SYGVNS. The CDR3 consists of 13 residues. CDR3: CASRGGSNEKLFF. The CDR3 coding sequence is TGTGCCAGCCGCGGGGGTTCCAATGAAAAACTGTTTTTT.

There are a few counts of this clone. The chain couples TRBV5-4 to TRBJ2-5; a weak D match, TRBD2 (7 bases). The CDR3 totals 17 residues. Germline V gene lookup returns CDR1 SGHNT and CDR2 YYREEE (reference sequence). V lost 4 bases and J 0 bases, leaving 19 bases between the germline ends. The CDR3 region is CASSGAGQRNYQETQYF. CDR3 sequence (DNA): TGTGCCAGCAGCGGAGCGGGACAAAGGAACTACCAAGAGACCCAGTACTTC.

In its sample, this clone was seen a few times. The chain joins TRBV5-1 to TRBJ2-5, with TRBD1 identical over 8 bases. The germline CDR1 and CDR2 sequences are SGHRS and YFSETQ. V dropped 6 bases and J dropped 1; count of bases not matched to a gene: 5. This CDR3 is 14 amino acids long. CDR3 sequence reads: CASKQGQAQETQYF. As DNA, the CDR3 is TGCGCCAGCAAGCAGGGACAGGCCCAAGAGACCCAGTACTTC.

V gene TRBV9 combines with J gene TRBJ2-7; D gene unclear. Trimming took off 0 bases at V and 0 bases at J, with 13 bases between the two ends. The CDR3 sequence is 16 residues long. Germline V gene lookup returns CDR1 SGDLS and CDR2 YYNGEE. The CDR3 region has the DNA TGTGCCAGCAGCGTAGCCGTTTCAGGTAGCTCCTACGAGCAGTACTTC. Translating it yields CASSVAVSGSSYEQYF.

This clone occurred a few times. The same CDR3 can be traced to other DNA sequences in this sample. The chain uses TRBV5-1 and TRBJ2-7; a weak D match, TRBD2 (5 bases). The ends were cut back, 0 bases at V and 5 bases at J, with 6 bases in the middle. Germline CDR1 is SGHRS and CDR2 is YFSETQ. The CDR3 spans 12 residues. The CDR3 nucleotides are TGCGCCAGCAGCTTGGAGAGGGACGAGCAGTACTTC. It codes for CASSLERDEQYF.

This chain joins TRBV18 and TRBJ2-5, with 8 nucleotides matching TRBD2. The ends lost 5 bases at V and 1 base at J; junction bases unmatched: 6. CDR1 and CDR2 from the germline V gene are KGHSH and LQKENI. This CDR3 contains 15 residues. The CDR3 bases are TGTGCCAGCTCATCGACTAGCGCCTTCCAAGAGACCCAGTACTTC. Residues: CASSSTSAFQETQYF.

The chain has TRBV7-3 and TRBJ2-3; TRBD2 matches 8 bases. Germline V CDR1 and CDR2: SGHTA, FQGTGA. Germline trimming cut 0 bases from V and 4 bases from J; bases unmatched to any gene: 6. This CDR3 is 16 amino acids long. CDR3 in amino acids: CASSLTSSGNADTQYF. The CDR3 DNA reads TGTGCCAGCAGCTTAACAAGTAGCGGGAACGCAGATACGCAGTATTTT.

This clone was counted a few times. The V call is TRBV7-2, the J call TRBJ1-2; 7 nucleotides agree with TRBD1. The junction had 11 bases not matched to a gene; V was cut back by 6 bases and J by 7 bases. CDR1 is SGHTA, CDR2 FQGNSA, per germline. The CDR3 has 14 amino acids. CDR3 residues: CASSYRQGSGGYTF. The CDR3 DNA follows: TGTGCCAGCAGTTACCGACAGGGCAGCGGTGGCTACACCTTC.